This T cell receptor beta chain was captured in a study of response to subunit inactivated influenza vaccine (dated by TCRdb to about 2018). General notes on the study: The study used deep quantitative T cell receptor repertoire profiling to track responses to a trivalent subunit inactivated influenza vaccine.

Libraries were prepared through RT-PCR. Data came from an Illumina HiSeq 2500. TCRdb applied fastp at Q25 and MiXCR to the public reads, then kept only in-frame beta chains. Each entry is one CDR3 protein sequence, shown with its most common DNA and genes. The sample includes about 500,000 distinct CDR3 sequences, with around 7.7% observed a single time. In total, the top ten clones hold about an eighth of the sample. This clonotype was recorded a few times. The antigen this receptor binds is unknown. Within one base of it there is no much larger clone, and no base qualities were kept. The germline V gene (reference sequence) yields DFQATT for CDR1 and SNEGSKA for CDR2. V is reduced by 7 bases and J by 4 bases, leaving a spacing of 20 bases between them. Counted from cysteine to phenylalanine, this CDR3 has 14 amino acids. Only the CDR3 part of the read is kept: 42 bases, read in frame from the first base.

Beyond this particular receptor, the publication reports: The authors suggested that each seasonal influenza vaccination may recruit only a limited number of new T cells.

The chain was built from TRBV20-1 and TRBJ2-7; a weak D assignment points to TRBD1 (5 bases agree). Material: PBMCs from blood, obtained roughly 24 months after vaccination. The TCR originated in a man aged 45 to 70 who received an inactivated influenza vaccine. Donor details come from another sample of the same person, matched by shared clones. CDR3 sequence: CSVYRGQGRYEQYF. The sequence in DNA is TGCAGTGTTTATAGGGGCCAGGGCCGGTACGAGCAGTACTTC.